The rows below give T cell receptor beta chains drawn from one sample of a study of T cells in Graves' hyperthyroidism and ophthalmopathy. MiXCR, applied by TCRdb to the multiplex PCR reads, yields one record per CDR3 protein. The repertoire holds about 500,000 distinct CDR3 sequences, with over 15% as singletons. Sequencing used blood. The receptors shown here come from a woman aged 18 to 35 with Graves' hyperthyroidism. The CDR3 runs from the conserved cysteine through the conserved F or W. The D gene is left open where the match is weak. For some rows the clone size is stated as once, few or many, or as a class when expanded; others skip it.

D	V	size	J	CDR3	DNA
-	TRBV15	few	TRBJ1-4	CATSHGTSMEKLFF	TGTGCCACCAGCCACGGGACTTCTATGGAAAAACTGTTTTTT
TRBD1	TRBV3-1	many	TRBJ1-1	CASSQVPGGVNTEAFF	TGTGCCAGCAGCCAAGTCCCAGGGGGCGTTAACACTGAAGCTTTCTTT
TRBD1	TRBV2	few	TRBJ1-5	CATSGTGMSQPQHF	TGTGCCACCTCCGGGACAGGGATGAGTCAGCCCCAGCATTTT
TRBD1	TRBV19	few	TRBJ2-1	CAGSIPRQGNNEQFF	TGTGCCGGTAGTATCCCTCGACAGGGGAACAATGAGCAGTTCTTC
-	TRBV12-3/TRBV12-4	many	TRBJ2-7	CASSFGGGSGEQYF	TGTGCCAGCAGTTTTGGAGGGGGCTCCGGCGAGCAGTACTTC
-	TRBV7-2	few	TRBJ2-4	CASSTRRGEADIQYF	TGTGCCAGCAGCACCAGACGGGGCGAGGCAGACATTCAGTACTTC
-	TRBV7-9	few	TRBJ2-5	CASSPFMGTGLPGTSGRETQYF	TGTGCCAGCAGCCCCTTTATGGGGACAGGTCTCCCAGGAACTAGCGGCAGGGAGACCCAGTACTTC
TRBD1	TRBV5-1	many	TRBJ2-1	CASSPDRVLGEQFF	TGCGCCAGCAGCCCGGACAGGGTTTTGGGTGAGCAGTTCTTC
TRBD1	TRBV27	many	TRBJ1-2	CASSLSTGLGYGYTF	TGTGCCAGCAGTTTATCGACAGGGTTGGGCTATGGCTACACCTTC
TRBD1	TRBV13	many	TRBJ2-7	CASSEGQGASEQYF	TGTGCCAGCAGCGAGGGACAGGGGGCAAGTGAGCAGTACTTC
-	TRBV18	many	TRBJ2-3	CASSPLAASTDTQYF	TGTGCCAGCTCACCACTAGCAGCTAGCACAGATACGCAGTATTTT
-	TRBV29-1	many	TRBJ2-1	CSAGDSGGYNEQFF	TGCAGCGCCGGGGACAGCGGGGGATACAATGAGCAGTTCTTC
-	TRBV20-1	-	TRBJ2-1	CSAREMDETYNEQFF	TGCAGTGCTAGAGAGATGGACGAGACCTACAATGAGCAGTTCTTC
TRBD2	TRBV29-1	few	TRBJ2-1	CSVPIRTSGREAGEQFF	TGCAGCGTCCCTATTCGGACTAGCGGGAGGGAGGCAGGTGAGCAGTTCTTC
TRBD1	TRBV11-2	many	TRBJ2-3	CASSLGQGALDTQYF	TGTGCCAGCAGCTTAGGACAGGGGGCTTTAGATACGCAGTATTTT
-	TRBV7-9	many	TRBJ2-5	CASIQSGGGETQYF	TGTGCCAGCATCCAAAGTGGGGGAGGAGAGACCCAGTACTTC
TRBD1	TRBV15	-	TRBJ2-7	CVTRATRQGGTYEQYF	TGTGTCACCAGAGCCACGCGACAGGGGGGAACCTACGAGCAGTACTTC
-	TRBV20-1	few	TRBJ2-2	CSASFRGPGELFF	TGCAGTGCTAGTTTCAGGGGCCCCGGGGAGCTGTTTTTT
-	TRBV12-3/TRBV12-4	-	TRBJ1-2	CATSPGFNYGYTF	TGTGCCACCAGCCCCGGGTTCAACTATGGCTACACCTTC
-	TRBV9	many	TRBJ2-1	CASSGGGGFDEQFF	TGTGCCAGCAGCGGGGGAGGGGGGTTCGATGAGCAGTTCTTC
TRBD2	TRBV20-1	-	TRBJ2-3	CSAPTSGGTDTQYF	TGCAGTGCGCCTACTAGCGGGGGCACAGATACGCAGTATTTT
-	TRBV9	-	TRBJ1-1	CASSPKADTEAFF	TGTGCCAGCAGCCCGAAGGCGGACACTGAAGCTTTCTTT
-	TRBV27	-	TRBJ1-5	CASSPRFGENQPQHF	TGTGCCAGCAGTCCAAGGTTCGGGGAAAATCAGCCCCAGCATTTT
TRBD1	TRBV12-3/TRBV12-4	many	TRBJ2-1	CASSLRGRESTRGQFF	TGTGCCAGCAGTCTCAGGGGGCGGGAATCCACCAGAGGGCAGTTCTTC
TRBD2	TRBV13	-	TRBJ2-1	CASRRGAGALNEQFF	TGTGCCAGCCGGCGTGGAGCGGGAGCACTCAATGAGCAGTTCTTC